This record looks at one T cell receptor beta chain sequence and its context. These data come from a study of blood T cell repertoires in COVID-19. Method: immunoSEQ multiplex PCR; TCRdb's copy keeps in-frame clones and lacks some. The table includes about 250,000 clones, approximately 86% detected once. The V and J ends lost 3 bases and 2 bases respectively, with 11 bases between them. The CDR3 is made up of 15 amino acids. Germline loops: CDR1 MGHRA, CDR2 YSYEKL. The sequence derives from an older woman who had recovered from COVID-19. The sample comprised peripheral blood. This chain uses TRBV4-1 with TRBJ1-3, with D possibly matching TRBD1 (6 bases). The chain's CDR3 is CASSQEGTTGNTIYF. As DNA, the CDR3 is TGCGCCAGCAGCCAGGAAGGGACAACTGGAAACACCATATATTTT.